A selection of T cell receptor beta chains follows, all from one sample in a study of T cell responses to AZD1222 COVID-19 vaccine. Some clones are missing from TCRdb's copy, which holds only in-frame ones; the method was immunoSEQ multiplex PCR. The data show about 150,000 clones, with 85% to 95% seen just once and about 1.4% held by the top ten. Here the sequenced sample was peripheral blood, taken 28 days after the second AZD1222 dose. The receptors were sampled from an adult who received the AZD1222 COVID-19 vaccine. Each CDR3 is given with its conserved first and last residue. A D gene is named only where the DNA matches it firmly. Clone size appears in some rows only: once, few, many, or a class for an expanded clone.

TRBD1	TRBV10-3	TRBJ1-5	few	CAISRDSRNQPQHF	TGTGCCATCAGCCGGGACAGCCGCAATCAGCCCCAGCATTTT
.	TRBV7-3	TRBJ2-2	.	CASSLVQADGELFF	TGTGCCAGCAGCTTAGTCCAGGCGGACGGGGAGCTGTTTTTT
.	TRBV30	TRBJ2-2	.	CAWSVRGTNTGELFF	TGTGCCTGGAGTGTCAGAGGAACAAACACCGGGGAGCTGTTTTTT
.	TRBV12-3/TRBV12-4	TRBJ2-1	.	CASRPTGGNEQFF	TGTGCCAGCAGACCAACAGGAGGCAATGAGCAGTTCTTC
.	TRBV27	TRBJ1-6	.	CASSAAGPHNSPLHF	TGTGCCAGCAGTGCCGCCGGGCCACATAATTCACCCCTCCACTTT
.	TRBV4-1	TRBJ2-3	.	CASSQVEGRWTGSTDTQYF	TGCGCCAGCAGCCAAGTTGAAGGACGGTGGACCGGGAGCACAGATACGCAGTATTTT
.	TRBV6-1	TRBJ1-2	.	CASSELGGYTF	TGTGCCAGCAGTGAACTGGGTGGCTACACCTTC
TRBD2	TRBV7-2	TRBJ2-3	.	CASSFSGGTDTQYF	TGTGCCAGCAGCTTTAGCGGGGGCACAGATACGCAGTATTTT
TRBD1	TRBV6-5	TRBJ2-7	.	CASSRTGGYYEQYF	TGTGCCAGCAGTCGGACAGGGGGCTACTACGAGCAGTACTTC
.	TRBV5-1	TRBJ1-2	.	CASSTGPGDGYTF	TGCGCCAGCAGCACGGGACCAGGGGATGGCTACACCTTC
TRBD1	TRBV5-6	TRBJ1-2	.	CASSGSDRAHGYTF	TGTGCCAGCAGCGGTTCGGACAGGGCACATGGCTACACCTTC
TRBD2	TRBV5-1	TRBJ2-7	.	CASTPSGSGEQYF	TGCGCCAGTACCCCTAGCGGGAGTGGTGAGCAGTACTTC
.	TRBV7-8	TRBJ2-3	.	CASSWNLDTQYF	TGTGCCAGCAGCTGGAACCTCGATACGCAGTATTTT
.	TRBV30	TRBJ2-7	.	CAWSVVGYEQYF	TGTGCCTGGAGTGTAGTGGGCTACGAGCAGTACTTC
.	TRBV27	TRBJ2-1	.	CASSLYPQGKVNNEQFF	TGTGCCAGCAGTTTATACCCACAGGGCAAAGTGAACAATGAGCAGTTCTTC
.	TRBV28	TRBJ1-1	once	CASSFYVDTEAFF	TGTGCCAGCAGTTTCTATGTCGACACTGAAGCTTTCTTT
TRBD2	TRBV5-1	TRBJ2-3	.	CASSWPLRLADNTDTQYF	TGCGCCAGCAGCTGGCCCCTGAGACTAGCGGACAACACAGATACGCAGTATTTT
.	TRBV11-2	TRBJ1-2	once	CASSLEAGSGYTF	TGTGCCAGCAGCTTAGAAGCCGGGAGCGGCTACACCTTC
.	TRBV14	TRBJ1-4	few	CASSQKRRAPNEKLFF	TGTGCCAGCAGCCAAAAAAGGAGGGCGCCGAATGAAAAACTGTTTTTT
.	TRBV30	TRBJ1-5	.	CAFQSSLGRNQPQHF	TGTGCCTTCCAATCAAGCCTGGGGCGCAATCAGCCCCAGCATTTT
.	TRBV5-8	TRBJ1-2	.	CASRSGTVWYGYTF	TGTGCCAGCAGATCCGGGACGGTTTGGTATGGCTACACCTTC
.	TRBV5-1	TRBJ1-1	.	CASSGVTLNTEAFF	TGCGCCAGCAGCGGGGTCACCCTGAACACTGAAGCTTTCTTT
.	TRBV2	TRBJ1-1	.	CASGPTEAFF	TGTGCCAGCGGCCCAACTGAAGCTTTCTTT
TRBD2	TRBV27	TRBJ2-7	.	CASSHGRGGRGQIYEQYF	TGTGCCAGCAGTCACGGACGGGGAGGGCGGGGCCAAATCTACGAGCAGTACTTC
.	TRBV9	TRBJ1-1	.	CASTAGGEWTEAFF	TGTGCCAGCACGGCCGGCGGCGAATGGACTGAAGCTTTCTTT
TRBD1	TRBV7-2	TRBJ1-2	.	CASSWDSNYGYTF	TGTGCCAGCAGCTGGGACAGTAACTATGGCTACACCTTC
TRBD1	TRBV9	TRBJ1-2	.	CASSVVAGGKNGYTF	TGTGCCAGCAGCGTAGTAGCAGGGGGTAAGAATGGCTACACCTTC
.	TRBV20-1	TRBJ2-2	.	CSASPEGANDGELFF	TGCAGTGCTAGTCCGGAGGGGGCAAACGACGGGGAGCTGTTTTTT
.	TRBV18	TRBJ2-7	.	CASSPLRAAGTTAYEQYF	TGTGCCAGCTCACCACTGAGGGCCGCGGGGACCACCGCCTACGAGCAGTACTTC
.	TRBV5-6	TRBJ1-2	.	CASSFLGTHHLYGYTF	TGTGCCAGCAGCTTTTTGGGGACACACCACCTCTATGGCTACACCTTC
.	TRBV6-6	TRBJ1-5	.	CASNTGTHQPQHF	TGTGCCAGCAACACAGGGACCCATCAGCCCCAGCATTTT
.	TRBV14	TRBJ2-3	.	CASSRGTLETQYF	TGTGCCAGCAGCCGAGGGACACTGGAGACGCAGTATTTT
.	TRBV28	TRBJ2-7	.	CASSLDQTLAYEQYF	TGTGCCAGCAGTTTAGACCAGACACTGGCCTACGAGCAGTACTTC
.	TRBV6-1	TRBJ1-1	.	CASSGGGGGKNTEAFF	TGTGCCAGCAGTGGGGGGGGTGGCGGCAAGAACACTGAAGCTTTCTTT
.	TRBV24-1	TRBJ2-1	once	CATSDSLRRDEQFF	TGTGCCACCAGTGATAGCCTTAGACGAGATGAGCAGTTCTTC
TRBD1	TRBV28	TRBJ2-6	.	CASRSTGAKTSGANVLTF	TGTGCCAGCAGATCTACAGGGGCCAAAACCTCTGGGGCCAACGTCCTGACTTTC
.	TRBV30	TRBJ1-4	.	CAWSREEKLFF	TGTGCCTGGAGCCGTGAGGAAAAACTGTTTTTT
TRBD2	TRBV9	TRBJ2-1	.	CASSATSGGYNEQFF	TGTGCCAGCAGCGCCACCAGCGGGGGGTACAATGAGCAGTTCTTC
.	TRBV27	TRBJ2-7	.	CASSKGTVGQYF	TGTGCCAGCAGTAAGGGGACCGTGGGCCAGTACTTC
.	TRBV9	TRBJ2-7	.	CASSVEAGLYEQYF	TGTGCCAGCAGCGTAGAGGCAGGGCTCTACGAGCAGTACTTC
.	TRBV13	TRBJ1-3	once	CASSGVREISGNTIYF	TGTGCCAGCAGTGGAGTTCGGGAGATCTCTGGAAACACCATATATTTT
.	TRBV25-1	TRBJ1-4	.	CASSDPRGPTNEKLFF	TGTGCCAGCAGTGATCCCAGGGGACCAACTAATGAAAAACTGTTTTTT
.	TRBV19	TRBJ2-7	.	CASSAGSSYEQYF	TGTGCCAGTTCCGCAGGGTCTTCCTACGAGCAGTACTTC
TRBD2	TRBV9	TRBJ2-7	.	CASSVASGYSYEQYF	TGTGCCAGCAGCGTAGCTAGCGGGTATTCCTACGAGCAGTACTTC
TRBD1	TRBV15	TRBJ2-5	.	CATSPYRGPGGTQYF	TGTGCCACCAGTCCCTACAGGGGACCAGGGGGGACCCAGTACTTC
.	TRBV9	TRBJ1-4	.	CASSVATDKNEKLFF	TGTGCCAGCAGCGTAGCGACGGACAAAAATGAAAAACTGTTTTTT
TRBD1	TRBV3-1/TRBV3-2	TRBJ1-1	.	CASSQVTGTGGWMGSEAFF	TGTGCCAGCAGTCAAGTCACCGGGACAGGGGGCTGGATGGGTTCTGAAGCTTTCTTT
TRBD2	TRBV27	TRBJ2-1	.	CASSSSGRAHNEQFF	TGTGCCAGCAGTTCCAGCGGGAGGGCCCACAATGAGCAGTTCTTC
.	TRBV19	TRBJ1-4	.	CASSIKEKLFF	TGTGCCAGTAGTATTAAAGAAAAACTGTTTTTT
TRBD1	TRBV4-1	TRBJ1-6	.	CASSQDGQGINSPLHF	TGCGCCAGCAGCCAAGATGGACAGGGGATTAATTCACCCCTCCACTTT
TRBD1	TRBV12-3/TRBV12-4	TRBJ1-1	.	CASSLWDRGLAFF	TGTGCCAGCAGTTTATGGGACAGGGGGCTTGCTTTCTTT
.	TRBV10-2	TRBJ1-2	.	CASSDTGMGVMSGYTF	TGCGCCAGCAGTGATACAGGGATGGGGGTTATGTCGGGCTACACCTTC
TRBD2	TRBV11-3	TRBJ2-5	.	CASRSGTSGRKTQYF	TGTGCCAGCAGGTCCGGGACTAGCGGGAGGAAGACCCAGTACTTC
.	TRBV2	TRBJ1-3	.	CASSDIGLSGNTIYF	TGTGCCAGCAGTGATATCGGCCTCTCTGGAAACACCATATATTTT
TRBD1	TRBV27	TRBJ2-5	.	CASSPPQGAGETQYF	TGTGCCAGCAGTCCCCCACAGGGGGCGGGAGAGACCCAGTACTTC
.	TRBV3-1/TRBV3-2	TRBJ1-6	.	CASSQDLRPTYNSPLHF	TGTGCCAGCAGCCAAGATCTACGGCCGACCTATAATTCACCCCTCCACTTT
.	TRBV4-1	TRBJ2-2	.	CASYGGRRTGELFF	TGCGCCAGCTACGGAGGCAGGCGCACCGGGGAGCTGTTTTTT
TRBD1	TRBV11-3	TRBJ1-1	.	CASSDKGGATTEAFF	TGTGCCAGCAGCGACAAAGGGGGCGCGACAACTGAAGCTTTCTTT